Listed here are 22 T cell receptor beta chains from one sample, sequenced in a study of blood T cell repertoires in COVID-19. Sequenced by immunoSEQ multiplex PCR; TCRdb stores in-frame clones only, minus some. The sample shows approximately 200,000 clones, about 88% of them seen only once. The sequenced sample was peripheral blood. The receptors derive from a man between 65 and 80 years old with acute or convalescent COVID-19.

This chain joins TRBV7-9 and TRBJ2-3, with 8 bases lining up with TRBD1. With V trimmed by 6 bases and J by 2 bases, 1 base remained unmatched. CDR3 length: 13 amino acids. From germline, CDR1 is SEHNR and CDR2 FQNEAQ (reference sequence). The CDR3 nucleotides are TGTGCCAGCAGACAGGGGGACACAGATACGCAGTATTTT. Its protein product is CASRQGDTDTQYF.

The sample holds many counts of this clone. This chain links TRBV6-2 or TRBV6-3 with TRBJ2-6, with D possibly being TRBD1 (6 bases). There are 15 residues in the CDR3. Trimming removed 4 bases at V and 0 bases at J, with 7 bases between. Germline CDR1 and CDR2: MNHEY and SVGEGT. Written as DNA, the CDR3 is TGTGCCAGCAGTTTGGACAGCTCTGGGGCCAACGTCCTGACTTTC. Translated, it gives CASSLDSSGANVLTF.

The V and J genes are TRBV11-3 and TRBJ2-1; maybe TRBD1 (5 bases). V gave up 5 bases and J gave up 5 bases, with 25 bases separating them. CDR1 and CDR2 (germline): SGHNT, YENEEA. This CDR3 has 18 amino acids. CDR3 region: CASSAATSTATEDNEQFF. CDR3 nucleotides: TGTGCCAGCAGCGCCGCTACAAGCACTGCGACAGAGGACAATGAGCAGTTCTTC.

The chain links TRBV6-1 to TRBJ2-7; TRBD2 aligns across 12 bases. The J segment lost 0 bases and the V segment lost 3 bases, leaving 6 bases of the junction unmatched. This CDR3 has 17 amino acids. CDR1 is MNHNS, CDR2 SASEGT, per germline. The DNA for the CDR3 is TGTGCCAGCAGTGAGGGGTGGACTAGCGGGGCCTCCTACGAGCAGTACTTC. Translation: CASSEGWTSGASYEQYF.

V and J are TRBV12-3 or TRBV12-4 and TRBJ2-7, with TRBD1 identical over 10 bases. The CDR3 is 13 amino acids. The J segment lost 4 bases and the V segment lost 4 bases, leaving 1 base of the junction unmatched. The CDR3 protein is CASSWGQGYEQYF. CDR3 in DNA: TGTGCCAGCAGTTGGGGACAGGGGTACGAGCAGTACTTC.

The rearrangement joins TRBV19 to TRBJ1-5; D is unresolved. Deletions cut 5 bases from V and 0 bases from J, with 11 bases between. CDR3 size: 15 residues. Germline loops: CDR1 LNHDA, CDR2 SQIVND (reference sequence). The CDR3 DNA is TGTGCCAGTAGTTCGAGGCAAAATAGCAATCAGCCCCAGCATTTT. Translated: CASSSRQNSNQPQHF.

This chain connects TRBV6-5 to TRBJ2-7; D is ambiguous. Trimming shortened V by 0 bases and J by 4 bases, and 7 bases separated the two germline ends. This CDR3 region has 13 residues. The germline CDR1 and CDR2 sequences are MNHEY and SVGAGI. The CDR3 sequence is CASSYSGSYEQYF. CDR3 DNA sequence: TGTGCCAGCAGTTACTCGGGCAGTTACGAGCAGTACTTC.

The chain carries TRBV11-2 and TRBJ2-7, with D perhaps TRBD2 (6 bases). V was trimmed by 6 bases and J by 3 bases, leaving 18 bases between them. The CDR3 has 15 amino acids. Germline CDR1 is SGHAT and CDR2 is FQNNGV. In nucleotides, the CDR3 is TGTGCCAGCAGTTCCCCTTATGGAGGGAGCTACGAGCAGTACTTC. This translates into CASSSPYGGSYEQYF.

To note about this clone: The same CDR3 can be traced to other DNA sequences in this sample. The V and J genes are TRBV6-5 and TRBJ2-2; D is undetermined. Trimming took off 6 bases at V and 3 bases at J, with 11 bases between the two ends. The germline CDR1 and CDR2 sequences are MNHEY and SVGAGI. The CDR3 is 14 residues long. CDR3 bases: TGTGCCAGCAGCTACAGAGTGGACACCGGGGAGCTGTTTTTT. This translates into CASSYRVDTGELFF.

This rearrangement joins TRBV24-1 to TRBJ2-3; 8 nucleotides line up with TRBD1. Germline CDR1 reads KGHDR; CDR2 reads SFDVKD. After removal of 4 bases from V and 2 bases from J, the junction contained 7 bases not matched to a gene. This CDR3 has 16 residues. CDR3 residues: CATSDRTGKPTDTQYF. In DNA, the CDR3 is TGTGCCACCAGTGACCGGACAGGGAAACCCACAGATACGCAGTATTTT.

The chain carries TRBV19 and TRBJ2-7, with 9 bases identical to TRBD2. This CDR3 has 15 residues. Trimming removed 5 bases from V and 3 bases from J; junction bases left unmatched: 8. Germline-derived CDR1 and CDR2 are LNHDA and SQIVND (reference sequence). The CDR3 protein is CASSARGSGSYEQYF. The CDR3 DNA is TGTGCCAGTAGTGCCCGGGGTAGCGGGAGCTACGAGCAGTACTTC.

The J gene is TRBJ2-2, the V gene TRBV21-1; the table's D call TRBD1 went unverified against the DNA. TRBV21-1 is an annotated pseudogene. The CDR3 runs 15 residues. The CDR3 loop is CASSKDKGWAGELFF. CDR3 coding DNA: TGTGCCAGCAGCAAAGATAAGGGGTGGGCCGGGGAGCTGTTTTTT.

This clone appeared once. V usage is TRBV19 and J usage is TRBJ2-2; 8 nucleotides align to TRBD2. This CDR3 has 15 residues. V gave up 4 bases and J gave up 1 base; unmatched junction bases: 2. The germline V gene has CDR1 LNHDA and CDR2 SQIVND (reference sequence). The CDR3: CASSRAGVNTGELFF. The CDR3 DNA follows: TGTGCCAGTAGTAGAGCGGGAGTGAACACCGGGGAGCTGTTTTTT.

The chain carries TRBV24-1 and TRBJ2-1; possibly TRBD1 for D (6 bases). Trimming pared 3 bases from V and 12 bases from J, leaving 17 bases between. This CDR3 is built from 14 residues. CDR1 and CDR2 from the germline V gene are KGHDR and SFDVKD. In DNA form, the CDR3 reads TGTGCCACCAGTGATCCCCGGACAGCTTGGGGGCAGTTCTTC. Translating it yields CATSDPRTAWGQFF.

This chain uses TRBV5-1 with TRBJ2-7, with D unclear. The V and J ends lost 3 bases and 4 bases respectively, with 5 bases between them. Germline V gives CDR1 SGHRS, CDR2 YFSETQ. The length of the CDR3 is 11 residues. CDR3 protein: CASSSRYEQYF. In nucleotides, the CDR3 is TGCGCCAGCAGCTCGAGGTACGAGCAGTACTTC.

The chain links TRBV5-1 to TRBJ2-5, with no clear D. Germline-derived CDR1 and CDR2 are SGHRS and YFSETQ. CDR3 size: 14 residues. Trimming stripped 4 bases from V and 2 bases from J, with 12 bases between. The CDR3: CASSPSWAQETQYF. The CDR3, as DNA: TGCGCCAGCAGCCCCAGTTGGGCGCAAGAGACCCAGTACTTC. Full variable domain (missing parts from reference TRBV5-1 and TRBJ2-5): KAGVTQTPRYLIKTRGQQVTLSCSPISGHRSVSWYQQTPGQGLQFLFEYFSETQRNKGNFPGRFSGRQFSNSRSEMNVSTLELGDSALYLCASSPSWAQETQYFGPGTRLLVL.

This clone was found once. The chain recombines TRBV7-9 with TRBJ2-1, with a possible D match to TRBD2 (5 bases). Germline values: CDR1 SEHNR, CDR2 FQNEAQ (reference sequence). V was shortened by 0 bases and J by 3 bases, with 12 bases between the two germline ends. The CDR3 is 16 residues long. The CDR3 sequence is CASSLAGLPLYNEQFF. CDR3 nucleotides: TGTGCCAGCAGCTTAGCCGGACTCCCCCTCTACAATGAGCAGTTCTTC.

The chain links TRBV6-5 to TRBJ2-7, with 7 bases identical to TRBD2. The CDR3 consists of 15 residues. J lost 2 bases, V lost 2 bases, and 6 bases had no gene match. Germline-derived CDR1 and CDR2 are MNHEY and SVGAGI. CDR3 residues: CASSYQQRGTYEQYF. CDR3 nucleotides: TGTGCCAGCAGTTACCAACAGCGGGGAACCTACGAGCAGTACTTC.

The table lists this clone with a few counts. CDR3 residues: CASSPRGNWQPQHF. The DNA of the CDR3 is TGTGCCAGCAGTCCAAGGGGGAATTGGCAGCCCCAGCATTTT. This rearrangement joins TRBV27 to TRBJ1-5; D perhaps matches TRBD1 (6 bases). Per the germline V gene, CDR1 is MNHEY and CDR2 is SMNVEV (reference sequence). The CDR3 is made up of 14 amino acids. Trimming cost V 5 bases and J 7 bases, with 15 bases left between them.

J is TRBJ1-5 and V is TRBV28, with 10 bases aligning to TRBD1. This CDR3 contains 16 residues. Germline-derived CDR1 and CDR2 are MDHEN and SYDVKM. Unmatched junction bases numbered 7, after V lost 6 bases and J lost 2 bases. The CDR3 DNA is TGTGCCAGCAGCCGACAGGGGGCGCTAGGCAATCAGCCCCAGCATTTT. Translation: CASSRQGALGNQPQHF.

This rearrangement joins TRBV2 to TRBJ2-3, with TRBD1 matching over 8 bases. The CDR3 contains 12 residues. The V gene's germline CDR1 is SNHLY and CDR2 FYNNEI. The junction had 7 bases not matched to a gene; V was cut back by 8 bases and J by 9 bases. The CDR3, as DNA: TGTGCCAGCGGGGATTGGACAGGGACGCAGTATTTT. Protein: CASGDWTGTQYF.

The chain is built from TRBV7-2 and TRBJ2-7; tentative D call: TRBD2 (5 bases). The ends were cut back, 0 bases at V and 3 bases at J, with 12 bases in the middle. CDR1 and CDR2 from the germline V gene are SGHTA and FQGNSA. CDR3 length: 15 amino acids. The CDR3 spells CASSLADTSLYEQYF. The CDR3 bases are TGTGCCAGCAGCTTAGCGGATACTAGTCTCTACGAGCAGTACTTC.